The clone carrying this T cell receptor (beta chain) was recorded only once. The target antigen is unknown. 200 to 250 ng DNA, tens of thousands of T cell genomes, went into each sorted-subset replicate PCR. TCRdb keeps only in-frame clones here, not all; method: immunoSEQ multiplex PCR. The sample lists around 240,000 clones; under 80% were seen once. The data were taken from a study of shared clonotypes between healthy human individuals. There were no recent acute infections or vaccinations among the donors, who were healthy HIV-negative adults. Whole-study findings and limits: Of the naive CD4 clonotypes, about 5% were shared across several donors. Lower generation probabilities were found for non-shared clonotypes than for those shared by all four donors.

The clonotype originates from a young man in good health. Sequencing was performed on memory CD4+ T cells sorted from blood. Subset indicated: CD45RA-negative fraction.

CDR3 amino acids: CASSQEDGDTWGQPQHF. The CDR3 region has the DNA TGCGCCAGCAGCCAAGAAGACGGAGACACTTGGGGTCAGCCCCAGCATTTT. V gene TRBV4-1 combines with J gene TRBJ1-5; D uncertain. The CDR3 totals 17 residues. Trimming left V 0 bases short and J 6 bases short, with 18 bases between. The V gene's germline CDR1 is MGHRA and CDR2 YSYEKL.